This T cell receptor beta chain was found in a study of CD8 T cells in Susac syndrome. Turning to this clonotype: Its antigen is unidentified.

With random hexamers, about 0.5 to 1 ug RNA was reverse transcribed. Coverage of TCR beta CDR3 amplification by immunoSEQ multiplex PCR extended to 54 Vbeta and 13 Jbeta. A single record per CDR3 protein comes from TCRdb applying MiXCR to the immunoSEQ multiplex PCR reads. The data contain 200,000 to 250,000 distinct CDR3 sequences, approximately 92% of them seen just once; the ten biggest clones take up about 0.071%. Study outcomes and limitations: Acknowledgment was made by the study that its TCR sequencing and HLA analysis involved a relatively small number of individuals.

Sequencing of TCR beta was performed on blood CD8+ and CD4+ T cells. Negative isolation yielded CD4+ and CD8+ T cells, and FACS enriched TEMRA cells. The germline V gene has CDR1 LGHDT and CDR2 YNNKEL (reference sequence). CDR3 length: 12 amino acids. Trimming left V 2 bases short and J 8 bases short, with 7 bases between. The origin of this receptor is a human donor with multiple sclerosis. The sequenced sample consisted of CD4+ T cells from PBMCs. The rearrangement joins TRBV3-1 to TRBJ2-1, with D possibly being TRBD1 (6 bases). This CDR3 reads CASSQYRDEQFF. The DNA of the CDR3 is TGTGCCAGCAGCCAATACAGGGATGAGCAGTTCTTC.